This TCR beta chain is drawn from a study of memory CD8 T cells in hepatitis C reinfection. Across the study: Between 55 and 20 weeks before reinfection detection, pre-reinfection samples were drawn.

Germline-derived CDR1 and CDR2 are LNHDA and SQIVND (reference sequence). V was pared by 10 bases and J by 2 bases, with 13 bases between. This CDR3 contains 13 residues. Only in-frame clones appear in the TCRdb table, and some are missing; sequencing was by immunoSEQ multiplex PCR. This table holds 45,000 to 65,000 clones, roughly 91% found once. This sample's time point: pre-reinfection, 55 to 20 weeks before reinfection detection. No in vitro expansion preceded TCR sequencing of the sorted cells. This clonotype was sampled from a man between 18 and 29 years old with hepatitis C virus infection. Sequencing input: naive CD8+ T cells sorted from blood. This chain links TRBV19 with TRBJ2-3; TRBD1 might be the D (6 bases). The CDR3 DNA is TGTGCCACTTCCGACAGGATCACAGATACGCAGTATTTT. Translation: CATSDRITDTQYF.